The rows below give T cell receptor beta chains drawn from one sample of a study of T cell repertoires in cytomegalovirus infection. TCRdb independently ran MiXCR on the reads; one entry per CDR3 protein. The sample lists over 150,000 distinct CDR3 sequences, approximately 19% occurring once. Sequencing input: PBMCs. The receptors shown here come from a human donor in good health (CMV status not recorded). Some clones in this sample may be carry-over from other donors' samples. CDR3s include the opening cysteine and the closing phenylalanine or tryptophan. A D gene is named only where the DNA matches it firmly. Clone size is given for some rows only: seen once, a few or many times, or a class if the clone is expanded.

clone_size d_call j_call v_call cdr3_aa cdr3_nt
many NA TRBJ2-1 TRBV12-3/TRBV12-4 CASSLPNYNEQFF TGTGCCAGCAGTTTACCTAATTACAATGAGCAGTTCTTC
NA NA TRBJ2-4 TRBV20-1 CSAKTQGNIQYF TGCAGTGCTAAGACCCAAGGGAACATTCAGTACTTC
few NA TRBJ1-4 TRBV11-2 CASSRGRLNEKLFF TGTGCCAGCAGCCGCGGACGCCTTAATGAAAAACTGTTTTTT
NA TRBD2 TRBJ2-1 TRBV20-1 CSAQSGTRGGTYNEQFF TGCAGTGCCCAATCCGGGACGCGCGGGGGGACCTACAATGAGCAGTTCTTC
many NA TRBJ1-5 TRBV19 CASSITVNQPQHF TGTGCCAGTAGTATAACAGTCAATCAGCCCCAGCATTTT
NA NA TRBJ2-2 TRBV7-3 CASSRDFSTGELFF TGTGCCAGCAGCCGGGACTTTTCGACCGGGGAGCTGTTTTTT
NA NA TRBJ1-1 TRBV6-5 CASSYGQDTEAFF TGTGCCAGCAGTTACGGGCAAGACACTGAAGCTTTCTTT
NA NA TRBJ2-4 TRBV2 CASSGGADRYIQYF TGTGCCAGCAGTGGGGGGGCCGATCGATACATTCAGTACTTC
NA NA TRBJ1-1 TRBV6-4 CASSDGIGNAFF TGTGCCAGCAGTGACGGGATTGGGAACGCTTTCTTT
many TRBD2 TRBJ2-7 TRBV7-9 CASSSSGGAYEQYF TGTGCCAGCAGCTCTAGCGGGGGGGCGTACGAGCAGTACTTC
many NA TRBJ2-7 TRBV2 CASSETYEQYF TGTGCCAGCAGTGAAACCTACGAGCAGTACTTC
many NA TRBJ1-2 TRBV7-2 CASSSRPADGYTF TGTGCCAGCAGTTCCCGACCGGCGGACGGCTACACCTTC
NA NA TRBJ2-7 TRBV7-2 CASRLQGGYEQYF TGTGCCAGCAGGCTCCAGGGTGGGTACGAGCAGTACTTC
few NA TRBJ2-7 TRBV13 CASSTPRADGTYEQYF TGTGCCAGCAGCACCCCCCGGGCGGATGGCACCTACGAGCAGTACTTC
many TRBD2 TRBJ2-1 TRBV11-1 CASSLVAGGPENEQFF TGTGCCAGCAGCTTAGTTGCGGGAGGGCCGGAAAATGAGCAGTTCTTC
NA TRBD1 TRBJ1-4 TRBV20-1 CSARDLVQGDEKLFF TGCAGTGCTAGAGATCTTGTACAGGGGGACGAAAAACTGTTTTTT
many TRBD1 TRBJ1-1 TRBV19 CASSTRTGRRVAEAFF TGTGCCAGTAGTACCCGGACAGGGAGAAGGGTCGCTGAAGCTTTCTTT
NA NA TRBJ2-5 TRBV5-1 CASSLGLPSYQETQYF TGCGCCAGCAGCTTAGGACTACCGTCGTACCAAGAGACCCAGTACTTC
NA NA TRBJ2-3 TRBV7-2 CASSSFTWFSTDTQYF TGTGCCAGCTCCTCCTTCACGTGGTTTAGCACAGATACGCAGTATTTT
many NA TRBJ2-1 TRBV11-2 CASSPGLGYNEQFF TGTGCCAGCAGCCCGGGGCTCGGGTACAATGAGCAGTTCTTC
NA TRBD1 TRBJ2-3 TRBV12-3/TRBV12-4 CASSPGQGTTDTQYF TGTGCCAGCAGTCCCGGACAGGGTACTACAGATACGCAGTATTTT
few NA TRBJ2-5 TRBV10-3 CAISERVLGGGEETQYF TGTGCCATCAGTGAGAGAGTCTTGGGGGGAGGAGAGGAGACCCAGTACTTC
NA TRBD1 TRBJ2-3 TRBV29-1 CSVSRDRGTSTDTQYF TGCAGCGTGTCCCGGGACAGGGGGACTAGCACAGATACGCAGTATTTT
few NA TRBJ2-3 TRBV7-9 CASSLAIARADTQYF TGTGCCAGCAGCTTAGCGATAGCTCGCGCAGATACGCAGTATTTT
NA TRBD2 TRBJ2-3 TRBV7-6 CASSFYSGIADTQYF TGTGCCAGCAGCTTCTATAGCGGGATCGCAGATACGCAGTATTTT
NA NA TRBJ2-5 TRBV28 CASSFSGLISQETQYF TGTGCCAGCAGCTTTTCTGGACTCATCTCCCAAGAGACCCAGTACTTC
few NA TRBJ2-7 TRBV5-1 CASSWMDSTYEQYF TGCGCCAGCAGCTGGATGGACTCCACCTACGAGCAGTACTTC
NA NA TRBJ2-7 TRBV12-3/TRBV12-4 CASSDEGTYEQYF TGTGCCAGCAGCGATGAGGGCACCTACGAGCAGTACTTC
many NA TRBJ2-3 TRBV7-2 CASSAARIPSTDTQYF TGTGCCAGCAGCGCCGCAAGGATCCCTAGCACAGATACGCAGTATTTT
NA TRBD2 TRBJ2-1 TRBV28 CAGGTSLESSYNEQFF TGTGCCGGAGGGACTAGCCTAGAGAGCTCCTACAATGAGCAGTTCTTC
NA NA TRBJ2-5 TRBV7-6 CASSLRQTQYF TGTGCCAGCAGCTTACGCCAGACCCAGTACTTC
many NA TRBJ1-1 TRBV7-2 CASSLVNTEAFF TGTGCCAGCAGCTTAGTGAACACTGAAGCTTTCTTT
many NA TRBJ1-4 TRBV7-2 CASSLTAGEKLFF TGTGCCAGCAGCTTGACAGCGGGCGAAAAACTGTTTTTT
NA TRBD1 TRBJ1-4 TRBV28 CASSLPGTGYEKLFF TGTGCCAGCAGTTTACCCGGGACAGGCTATGAAAAACTGTTTTTT
NA NA TRBJ1-1 TRBV25-1 CASSELAMAATRDRNDLVTEAFF TGTGCCAGCAGTGAATTGGCAATGGCAGCCACACGCGACCGTAATGACCTGGTCACTGAAGCTTTCTTT
NA NA TRBJ2-1 TRBV2 CASSEVRFLNEQFF TGTGCCAGCAGTGAAGTTCGGTTTCTCAATGAGCAGTTCTTC
few NA TRBJ1-1 TRBV29-1 CSVEDPFVIEAFF TGCAGCGTTGAAGACCCCTTCGTTATAGAAGCTTTCTTT
many NA TRBJ1-2 TRBV7-6 CASSRDVNYGYTF TGTGCCAGCAGCCGGGACGTCAACTATGGCTACACCTTC
few NA TRBJ1-5 TRBV5-1 CASSLGSSSGQPQHF TGCGCCAGCAGCTTGGGCAGCTCATCGGGCCAGCCCCAGCATTTT
many TRBD1 TRBJ2-7 TRBV7-3 CASSPDRDYEQYF TGTGCCAGCAGCCCCGACAGGGACTACGAGCAGTACTTC
NA NA TRBJ1-5 TRBV6-6 CASSYERAGNQPQHF TGTGCCAGCAGTTACGAGAGGGCAGGCAATCAGCCCCAGCATTTT
many NA TRBJ2-1 TRBV7-9 CASSLRRQGMDNEQFF TGTGCCAGCAGCTTAAGAAGGCAGGGAATGGACAATGAGCAGTTCTTC
few NA TRBJ2-3 TRBV14 CASSRTAQGTDTQYF TGTGCCAGCAGCCGGACAGCCCAAGGGACAGATACGCAGTATTTT
many NA TRBJ1-1 TRBV12-3/TRBV12-4 CASSLVGGYTEAFF TGTGCCAGCAGTTTAGTGGGTGGGTACACTGAAGCTTTCTTT
few NA TRBJ2-6 TRBV27 CASSLRPGWANVLTF TGTGCCAGCAGTTTACGGCCGGGGTGGGCCAACGTCCTGACTTTC
many NA TRBJ2-7 TRBV7-2 CASSLGAGASYEQYF TGTGCCAGCAGCTTAGGGGCAGGAGCTTCCTACGAGCAGTACTTC
NA NA TRBJ2-2 TRBV9 CASSPLTDANTGELFF TGTGCCAGCAGCCCACTGACGGACGCGAACACCGGGGAGCTGTTTTTT
many NA TRBJ2-7 TRBV20-1 CSARLGSTGEQYF TGCAGTGCTCGGCTAGGCTCGACCGGCGAGCAGTACTTC
NA NA TRBJ1-2 TRBV2 CASTNYGYTF TGTGCCAGCACTAACTATGGCTACACCTTC
few TRBD1 TRBJ2-7 TRBV28 CASRPQGWGTYEQYF TGTGCCAGCAGGCCACAGGGGTGGGGAACCTACGAGCAGTACTTC
few TRBD1 TRBJ2-2 TRBV5-6 CASSSGGSTGELFF TGTGCCAGCAGCTCAGGGGGATCCACCGGGGAGCTGTTTTTT
NA NA TRBJ1-5 TRBV12-3/TRBV12-4 CASSSKLQPQHF TGTGCCAGCAGTTCAAAGTTACAGCCCCAGCATTTT
few TRBD2 TRBJ2-7 TRBV12-3/TRBV12-4 CASSPRSGTEQYF TGTGCCAGCAGCCCGAGAAGCGGGACCGAGCAGTACTTC
many TRBD1 TRBJ1-2 TRBV7-6 CASSASGTGVSGYTF TGTGCCAGCAGCGCATCCGGGACAGGGGTATCTGGCTACACCTTC
NA NA TRBJ2-3 TRBV12-3/TRBV12-4 CASSLVQQGLDTQYF TGTGCCAGCAGTTTAGTCCAACAGGGACTAGATACGCAGTATTTT
NA TRBD2 TRBJ2-1 TRBV5-1 CASSLMVAGRNEQFF TGCGCCAGCAGCTTGATGGTAGCGGGCCGGAATGAGCAGTTCTTC
many TRBD1 TRBJ2-5 TRBV7-2 CASSQNRGETQYF TGTGCCAGCAGCCAGAACAGGGGGGAGACCCAGTACTTC